The rows below give T cell receptor beta chains drawn from one sample of a study of T-cell memory formation after mild COVID-19. TCRdb passed the 5' RACE reads through MiXCR, listing each CDR3 protein once. Here the sample spans around 50,000 distinct CDR3 sequences, roughly 27% being singletons. The sequenced sample was PBMCs or a T cell subset sorted from them (not recorded which). The receptor set was obtained from a man between 18 and 29 years old who had mild COVID-19 (a few samples of this study predate the infection). Cell type and time point are not known. The CDR3 runs from the conserved cysteine through the conserved F or W. Each record gives: V gene, J gene, D gene, clone size, CDR3 protein, CDR3 DNA. The D gene is left open where the match is weak. Where a row states a size, it is once, few, many or the class of an expanded clone; other rows omit it.

V gene: TRBV4-2; J gene: TRBJ2-3; D gene: TRBD2; clone size: medium-sized; CDR3 protein: CASSQDRAGGTDTQYF; CDR3 DNA: TGTGCCAGCAGCCAAGATCGAGCGGGGGGCACAGATACGCAGTATTTT
V gene: TRBV6-2/TRBV6-3; J gene: TRBJ2-7; D gene: TRBD1; clone size: .; CDR3 protein: CASSYRQGTAEQYF; CDR3 DNA: TGTGCCAGCAGTTACAGACAGGGTACCGCCGAGCAGTACTTC
V gene: TRBV7-9; J gene: TRBJ2-2; D gene: .; clone size: few; CDR3 protein: CATLTGELFF; CDR3 DNA: TGTGCCACCCTCACCGGGGAGCTGTTTTTT
V gene: TRBV4-3; J gene: TRBJ2-3; D gene: .; clone size: few; CDR3 protein: CASSQVRTDTQYF; CDR3 DNA: TGCGCCAGCAGCCAAGTTAGGACAGATACGCAGTATTTT
V gene: TRBV27; J gene: TRBJ1-5; D gene: .; clone size: few; CDR3 protein: CASSLGGIRQPQHF; CDR3 DNA: TGTGCCAGCAGTTTAGGGGGTATAAGGCAGCCCCAGCATTTT
V gene: TRBV24-1; J gene: TRBJ2-1; D gene: TRBD2; clone size: few; CDR3 protein: CATSKAGEYNEQFF; CDR3 DNA: TGTGCCACCAGTAAGGCGGGGGAGTACAATGAGCAGTTCTTC
V gene: TRBV20-1; J gene: TRBJ2-3; D gene: .; clone size: many; CDR3 protein: CSARGRRTTRGTTDTQYF; CDR3 DNA: TGCAGTGCTAGAGGCAGGCGAACGACTAGGGGGACCACAGATACGCAGTATTTT
V gene: TRBV5-1; J gene: TRBJ2-2; D gene: TRBD1; clone size: few; CDR3 protein: CASSFEGARAGELFF; CDR3 DNA: TGCGCCAGCAGCTTCGAGGGGGCGAGGGCCGGGGAGCTGTTTTTT
V gene: TRBV27; J gene: TRBJ1-1; D gene: TRBD1; clone size: .; CDR3 protein: CASSFAGGTAEAFF; CDR3 DNA: TGTGCCAGCAGTTTCGCAGGGGGCACCGCTGAAGCTTTCTTT
V gene: TRBV4-2; J gene: TRBJ2-2; D gene: TRBD2; clone size: many; CDR3 protein: CASSLNGGDTGELFF; CDR3 DNA: TGTGCCAGCAGCCTTAACGGGGGGGACACCGGGGAGCTGTTTTTT
V gene: TRBV12-3/TRBV12-4; J gene: TRBJ1-5; D gene: .; clone size: many; CDR3 protein: CASRGGGNNQPQHF; CDR3 DNA: TGTGCCAGCAGGGGCGGGGGGAACAATCAGCCCCAGCATTTT
V gene: TRBV9; J gene: TRBJ1-1; D gene: TRBD1; clone size: .; CDR3 protein: CASSVHDREGTEAFF; CDR3 DNA: TGTGCCAGCAGCGTACATGACAGGGAGGGGACTGAAGCTTTCTTT
V gene: TRBV6-5; J gene: TRBJ1-1; D gene: .; clone size: .; CDR3 protein: CASSSAGATEAFF; CDR3 DNA: TGTGCCAGCAGTTCTGCGGGGGCCACTGAAGCTTTCTTT
V gene: TRBV3-1; J gene: TRBJ2-3; D gene: TRBD2; clone size: .; CDR3 protein: CASSHHGAGGSADTQYF; CDR3 DNA: TGTGCCAGCAGCCACCATGGGGCGGGGGGGTCGGCAGATACGCAGTATTTT
V gene: TRBV5-1; J gene: TRBJ1-1; D gene: .; clone size: .; CDR3 protein: CASSWAGSLDGDTEAFF; CDR3 DNA: TGCGCCAGCAGCTGGGCGGGCAGTCTCGATGGGGACACTGAAGCTTTCTTT
V gene: TRBV2; J gene: TRBJ1-1; D gene: .; clone size: .; CDR3 protein: CASSTGGVTEAFF; CDR3 DNA: TGTGCCAGCAGCACGGGGGGGGTCACTGAAGCTTTCTTT
V gene: TRBV14; J gene: TRBJ1-1; D gene: .; clone size: .; CDR3 protein: CASSQAWAGEAFF; CDR3 DNA: TGTGCCAGCAGCCAAGCGTGGGCAGGGGAAGCTTTCTTT
V gene: TRBV28; J gene: TRBJ2-7; D gene: .; clone size: .; CDR3 protein: CASSSTVKSSYEQYF; CDR3 DNA: TGTGCCAGCAGTTCGACAGTAAAATCCTCCTACGAGCAGTACTTC
V gene: TRBV20-1; J gene: TRBJ2-3; D gene: TRBD1; clone size: once; CDR3 protein: CSASEQGVVTDTQYF; CDR3 DNA: TGCAGTGCTAGTGAACAGGGGGTTGTCACAGATACGCAGTATTTT
V gene: TRBV5-1; J gene: TRBJ2-7; D gene: .; clone size: .; CDR3 protein: CASTLGGSYEQYF; CDR3 DNA: TGCGCCAGCACCCTAGGGGGTAGCTACGAGCAGTACTTC
V gene: TRBV29-1; J gene: TRBJ1-5; D gene: TRBD1; clone size: .; CDR3 protein: CSASTGSSNQPQHF; CDR3 DNA: TGCAGCGCTTCGACAGGGTCGAGCAATCAGCCCCAGCATTTT
V gene: TRBV7-2; J gene: TRBJ2-7; D gene: TRBD1; clone size: many; CDR3 protein: CASSDGQGLGYF; CDR3 DNA: TGTGCCAGCAGTGACGGACAGGGCCTGGGGTACTTC
V gene: TRBV11-2; J gene: TRBJ1-1; D gene: TRBD1; clone size: many; CDR3 protein: CASSLDRVYTEAFF; CDR3 DNA: TGTGCCAGCAGTTTAGACAGGGTCTACACTGAAGCTTTCTTT
V gene: TRBV5-1; J gene: TRBJ2-1; D gene: .; clone size: .; CDR3 protein: CASSFEGLGGRPYNEQFF; CDR3 DNA: TGCGCCAGCAGCTTTGAGGGCCTGGGGGGCCGCCCCTACAATGAGCAGTTCTTC
V gene: TRBV5-6; J gene: TRBJ2-7; D gene: TRBD1; clone size: .; CDR3 protein: CASSFFGTGQIYEQYF; CDR3 DNA: TGTGCCAGCAGCTTTTTCGGTACGGGACAGATCTACGAGCAGTACTTC
V gene: TRBV6-5; J gene: TRBJ2-1; D gene: TRBD1; clone size: .; CDR3 protein: CASSPGTGEFF; CDR3 DNA: TGTGCCAGCAGTCCCGGGACAGGGGAGTTCTTC
V gene: TRBV7-8; J gene: TRBJ2-3; D gene: .; clone size: many; CDR3 protein: CANGGTGTDTQYF; CDR3 DNA: TGTGCTAACGGAGGGACAGGCACAGATACGCAGTATTTT
V gene: TRBV6-1; J gene: TRBJ1-5; D gene: .; clone size: .; CDR3 protein: CASSEAAAASGRGNQPQHF; CDR3 DNA: TGTGCCAGCAGTGAAGCGGCGGCAGCGAGCGGCAGGGGCAATCAGCCCCAGCATTTT
V gene: TRBV6-2/TRBV6-3; J gene: TRBJ2-7; D gene: .; clone size: .; CDR3 protein: CASSLRDGSYEQYF; CDR3 DNA: TGTGCCAGCAGCCTCCGGGACGGGTCCTACGAGCAGTACTTC
V gene: TRBV12-3/TRBV12-4; J gene: TRBJ1-2; D gene: .; clone size: .; CDR3 protein: CASSLSWGARDRDYTF; CDR3 DNA: TGTGCCAGCAGTCTTTCCTGGGGGGCCCGCGATCGAGACTACACCTTC
V gene: TRBV6-6; J gene: TRBJ1-3; D gene: .; clone size: medium-sized; CDR3 protein: CASRPGNTIYF; CDR3 DNA: TGTGCCAGCAGGCCAGGAAACACCATATATTTT
V gene: TRBV24-1; J gene: TRBJ2-1; D gene: .; clone size: .; CDR3 protein: CATSDFTGGREQFF; CDR3 DNA: TGTGCCACCAGTGACTTTACAGGAGGCCGTGAGCAGTTCTTC
V gene: TRBV29-1; J gene: TRBJ2-7; D gene: .; clone size: .; CDR3 protein: CSVDGPRGYEQYF; CDR3 DNA: TGCAGCGTTGACGGTCCGAGAGGCTACGAGCAGTACTTC
V gene: TRBV5-1; J gene: TRBJ2-1; D gene: TRBD2; clone size: .; CDR3 protein: CASSPLAGGHEQFF; CDR3 DNA: TGCGCCAGCAGCCCACTAGCGGGGGGCCATGAGCAGTTCTTC
V gene: TRBV7-9; J gene: TRBJ2-4; D gene: .; clone size: few; CDR3 protein: CASSLGYRASTGAKNIQYF; CDR3 DNA: TGTGCCAGCAGCTTAGGCTACCGGGCTAGCACCGGAGCCAAAAACATTCAGTACTTC
V gene: TRBV7-6; J gene: TRBJ1-1; D gene: .; clone size: .; CDR3 protein: CASSKGQGASTEAFF; CDR3 DNA: TGTGCCAGCAGCAAAGGCCAGGGTGCGTCCACTGAAGCTTTCTTT
V gene: TRBV9; J gene: TRBJ2-5; D gene: TRBD2; clone size: .; CDR3 protein: CASSPAGVQETQYF; CDR3 DNA: TGTGCCAGCAGCCCAGCGGGGGTCCAAGAGACCCAGTACTTC
V gene: TRBV19; J gene: TRBJ2-2; D gene: .; clone size: .; CDR3 protein: CASWTATGELFF; CDR3 DNA: TGTGCCAGTTGGACAGCCACCGGGGAGCTGTTTTTT
V gene: TRBV6-5; J gene: TRBJ1-1; D gene: .; clone size: .; CDR3 protein: CASSIPGGVGTEAFF; CDR3 DNA: TGTGCCAGCAGTATCCCGGGAGGGGTTGGCACTGAAGCTTTCTTT
V gene: TRBV7-7; J gene: TRBJ2-2; D gene: .; clone size: .; CDR3 protein: CASSPIGGWGGELFF; CDR3 DNA: TGTGCCAGCAGCCCTATCGGGGGATGGGGCGGGGAGCTGTTTTTT
V gene: TRBV7-9; J gene: TRBJ2-5; D gene: TRBD1; clone size: few; CDR3 protein: CASSAPGGLETQYF; CDR3 DNA: TGTGCCAGCAGCGCACCAGGGGGCTTGGAGACCCAGTACTTC
V gene: TRBV7-2; J gene: TRBJ2-5; D gene: TRBD2; clone size: few; CDR3 protein: CASSLSRTGLQETQYF; CDR3 DNA: TGTGCCAGCAGCTTATCGCGGACGGGACTACAAGAGACCCAGTACTTC
V gene: TRBV6-5; J gene: TRBJ2-7; D gene: .; clone size: .; CDR3 protein: CASSYPGKFPYEQYF; CDR3 DNA: TGTGCCAGCAGTTACCCAGGGAAGTTCCCCTACGAGCAGTACTTC
V gene: TRBV5-1; J gene: TRBJ2-7; D gene: TRBD1; clone size: .; CDR3 protein: CASSLGAGTGVSYEQYF; CDR3 DNA: TGCGCCAGCAGCTTGGGCGCCGGGACAGGGGTCTCCTACGAGCAGTACTTC
V gene: TRBV13; J gene: TRBJ2-1; D gene: TRBD2; clone size: few; CDR3 protein: CASSNSGVSSYNEQFF; CDR3 DNA: TGTGCCAGCAGCAACAGCGGGGTTAGCTCCTACAATGAGCAGTTCTTC
V gene: TRBV7-2; J gene: TRBJ2-1; D gene: .; clone size: .; CDR3 protein: CASSLGGPASLRTYNEQFF; CDR3 DNA: TGTGCCAGCAGCTTAGGCGGGCCGGCTAGCCTCAGGACCTACAATGAGCAGTTCTTC
V gene: TRBV7-9; J gene: TRBJ2-1; D gene: .; clone size: .; CDR3 protein: CASSLGGELNEQFF; CDR3 DNA: TGTGCCAGCAGCTTAGGGGGGGAGTTGAATGAGCAGTTCTTC
V gene: TRBV6-5; J gene: TRBJ2-1; D gene: .; clone size: .; CDR3 protein: CASATQRFYNEQFF; CDR3 DNA: TGTGCCAGTGCGACACAGAGATTCTACAATGAGCAGTTCTTC
V gene: TRBV4-1; J gene: TRBJ2-5; D gene: .; clone size: .; CDR3 protein: CASSRVGSGETQYF; CDR3 DNA: TGCGCCAGCAGCCGGGTGGGAAGCGGGGAGACCCAGTACTTC
V gene: TRBV12-3/TRBV12-4; J gene: TRBJ2-7; D gene: TRBD1; clone size: .; CDR3 protein: CASSRDRAYEQYF; CDR3 DNA: TGTGCCAGCAGCCGGGACAGGGCCTACGAGCAGTACTTC